What follows are 21 T cell receptor beta chains derived from one specimen sequenced in a study of blood T cell repertoires in COVID-19. The repertoire was sequenced with immunoSEQ multiplex PCR; TCRdb's copy has only in-frame clones and lacks some. The sample carries 100,000 to 150,000 clones, approximately 85% recorded once. Sequenced sample: peripheral blood. These TCRs come from a man younger than 40 with COVID-19, enrolled during active disease.

The chain recombines TRBV9 with TRBJ2-1; 7 nucleotides align to TRBD1. The CDR3 has 16 residues. Unmatched junction bases numbered 10, after V lost 3 bases and J lost 4 bases. Germline V lookup: CDR1 SGDLS, CDR2 YYNGEE. CDR3 loop: CASSGYGTVGYNEQFF. The DNA for the CDR3 is TGTGCCAGCAGCGGATACGGGACAGTGGGATACAATGAGCAGTTCTTC.

The V gene is TRBV27, the J gene TRBJ1-1, with 9 bases lining up with TRBD1. J lost 5 bases, V lost 6 bases, and 7 bases had no gene match. This CDR3 is built from 14 residues. Germline V lookup: CDR1 MNHEY, CDR2 SMNVEV (reference sequence). The CDR3 loop is CASRTGQGKTEAFF. In DNA form, the CDR3 reads TGTGCCAGCAGAACGGGACAGGGAAAAACTGAAGCTTTCTTT.

This sequence joins TRBV28 and TRBJ1-1; D gene unclear. Germline V gives CDR1 MDHEN, CDR2 SYDVKM. Trimming stripped 6 bases from V and 9 bases from J, with 17 bases between. The CDR3 runs 13 residues. The CDR3, as DNA: TGTGCCAGCAGCTCGATGCAGCGATTGAAAGCTTTCTTT. Its translation: CASSSMQRLKAFF.

The chain links TRBV3-1 (or the pseudogene TRBV3-2) to TRBJ2-7, with D maybe TRBD2 (6 bases). CDR3 length: 13 amino acids. CDR1 and CDR2 (germline): LGHDT, YNNKEL (reference sequence). Between the trimmed V and J ends, which lost 4 bases and 6 bases, there was a span of 13 bases. This CDR3 is CASSPDYRGEQYF. In DNA form, the CDR3 reads TGTGCCAGCAGCCCGGACTACCGGGGCGAGCAGTACTTC.

The chain employs TRBV27 and TRBJ2-3; TRBD2 might be the D (6 bases). Germline CDR1 MNHEY, CDR2 SMNVEV (reference sequence). CDR3 size: 15 residues. V lost 2 bases and J 2 bases, leaving 11 bases between the germline ends. Here the CDR3 DNA reads TGTGCCAGCAGTTTAGGGGGGACGGTCACAGATACGCAGTATTTT. Amino acid sequence: CASSLGGTVTDTQYF.

The rearrangement uses TRBV25-1 and TRBJ2-3; possibly TRBD1 for D (5 bases). V was pared by 6 bases and J by 7 bases, with 11 bases between. The CDR3 runs to 12 residues. From germline, CDR1 is MGHDK and CDR2 SYGVNS. The CDR3 coding sequence is TGTGCCAGCAGCGCTCCAGGGTATACGCAGTATTTT. It is translated as CASSAPGYTQYF.

The gene calls are TRBV6-6 and TRBJ2-7; 11 nucleotides align to TRBD2. The CDR3 is made up of 15 amino acids. Trimming took 5 bases from V and 4 from J; bases not matched to a gene: 7. Per the germline V gene, CDR1 is MNHNY and CDR2 is SVGAGI (reference sequence). DNA for the CDR3: TGTGCCAGCAGTAGAGCCGGGACTAGCGGTTACGAGCAGTACTTC. Translation gives CASSRAGTSGYEQYF.

V usage is TRBV19 and J usage is TRBJ2-1; TRBD1 agrees at 9 bases. The CDR3 runs 13 residues. Germline CDR1 reads LNHDA; CDR2 reads SQIVND (reference sequence). The V segment lost 5 bases and the J segment 8 bases; nucleotides outside the gene matches: 4. The CDR3 loop is CASSRDRVDEQFF. Written as DNA, the CDR3 is TGTGCCAGTAGTCGGGACAGGGTCGATGAGCAGTTCTTC. Using reference TRBV19 and TRBJ2-1 for the parts outside the CDR3, the full variable domain is DGGITQSPKYLFRKEGQNVTLSCEQNLNHDAMYWYRQDPGQGLRLIYYSQIVNDFQKGDIAEGYSVSREKKESFPLTVTSAQKNPTAFYLCASSRDRVDEQFFGPGTRLTVL.

The chain is built from TRBV11-2 and TRBJ1-1; D is undetermined. CDR1 SGHAT and CDR2 FQNNGV come from the germline V gene. This CDR3 is built from 14 residues. Trimming removed 1 base from V and 6 bases from J, with 12 bases in between. CDR3: CASSLAPRHPEAFF. The CDR3 bases are TGTGCCAGCAGCTTAGCCCCCAGACACCCTGAAGCTTTCTTT.

This chain uses TRBV9 with TRBJ2-5; TRBD1 aligns across 10 bases. The CDR3 is 16 amino acids. Per germline, CDR1 SGDLS and CDR2 YYNGEE. J lost 5 bases, V lost 4 bases, and 11 bases had no gene match. The CDR3 nucleotides read TGTGCCAGCAGCCCAGGGACAGGGGATATGGGGGAGACCCAGTACTTC. It yields the protein CASSPGTGDMGETQYF.

This chain joins TRBV29-1 and TRBJ2-7; tentative D call: TRBD1 (6 bases). Germline CDR1 and CDR2: SQVTM and ANQGSEA. The CDR3 has 13 amino acids. Between the trimmed V and J ends, which lost 4 bases and 0 bases, there was a span of 10 bases. The CDR3 protein is CSVADSLSYEQYF. The CDR3 DNA follows: TGCAGCGTTGCGGACAGTCTCTCCTACGAGCAGTACTTC.

This clone occurred a few times. This chain's CDR3 is CATLRGTGGFGGELFF. CDR3 DNA: TGTGCCACTCTTCGTGGGACAGGGGGCTTTGGCGGGGAGCTGTTTTTT. The chain has TRBV19 and TRBJ2-2, with 12 bases fitting TRBD1. Trimming cost V 10 bases and J 7 bases; bases outside gene matches: 13. Looked up from germline, CDR1 is LNHDA and CDR2 is SQIVND (reference sequence). This CDR3 has 16 residues.

V is TRBV5-6 and J is TRBJ2-7; TRBD1 is a possible D gene (7 bases). The CDR3 runs to 17 residues. V shed 1 base and J shed 1 base, with 18 bases lying between them. Germline V CDR1 and CDR2: SGHDT, YYEEEE. In nucleotides, the CDR3 is TGTGCCAGCAGCTTGTCCAGGGGGGCTTTCCTTTCCTACGAGCAGTACTTC. Its translation: CASSLSRGAFLSYEQYF.

The chain links TRBV6-2 or TRBV6-3 to TRBJ2-1; a possible D gene is TRBD2 (5 bases). CDR1 is MNHEY and CDR2 is SVGEGT in the germline V gene. This CDR3 is 16 amino acids long. Trimming left V 0 bases short and J 8 bases short, with 17 bases between. The CDR3 loop reads CASSYSSLVSADEQFF. CDR3 nucleotides: TGTGCCAGCAGTTACTCGTCACTAGTTTCGGCGGATGAGCAGTTCTTC.

This clone appeared a single time. The V and J genes are TRBV28 and TRBJ2-1, with 7 bases identical to TRBD2. This CDR3 is built from 15 residues. With V trimmed by 8 bases and J by 8 bases, 15 bases remained unmatched. Germline V lookup: CDR1 MDHEN, CDR2 SYDVKM. CDR3 in DNA: TGTGCCAGCGGGAGGGGTACAGGTTTTATCGATGAGCAGTTCTTC. It translates to CASGRGTGFIDEQFF.

This chain links TRBV11-3 with TRBJ2-2, with 7 positions matching TRBD1. From germline, CDR1 is SGHNT and CDR2 YENEEA. The CDR3 is 15 residues long. The V gene end was trimmed by 2 bases and the J gene end by 5 bases; junction bases not matched to a gene: 5. The CDR3 coding sequence is TGTGCCAGCAGCTTACCCGACAGGGCGACCGGGGAGCTGTTTTTT. Translation gives CASSLPDRATGELFF.

This clone occurred many times. This chain uses TRBV10-1 with TRBJ1-1, with 7 positions matching TRBD1. The CDR3 extends over 13 amino acids. Per germline, CDR1 WNHNN and CDR2 SYGVQD (reference sequence). V was clipped by 6 bases and J by 4 bases; unmatched bases: 5. The CDR3 protein is CASSDREFTEAFF. The CDR3 region has the DNA TGCGCCAGCAGCGACAGGGAGTTCACTGAAGCTTTCTTT.

This clone was observed once. The chain recombines TRBV27 with TRBJ2-7, with TRBD1 as a possible D gene (5 bases). Trimming left V 5 bases short and J 0 bases short, with 17 bases between. The CDR3 consists of 16 residues. The germline V gene has CDR1 MNHEY and CDR2 SMNVEV (reference sequence). The CDR3, as DNA: TGTGCCAGCAGTCGGCAGGGAATCACCCGCTCCTACGAGCAGTACTTC. This encodes CASSRQGITRSYEQYF.

The chain combines TRBV10-3 with TRBJ2-3, with 13 bases matching TRBD2. This CDR3 region has 18 residues. V lost 6 bases to trimming and J lost 0 bases; unmatched junction nucleotides: 9. Germline lookup yields CDR1 ENHRY and CDR2 SYGVKD. The CDR3, as DNA: TGTGCCATCAGGCCGGGACTAGCGGGAATCTCTAGCACAGATACGCAGTATTTT. It is translated as CAIRPGLAGISSTDTQYF.

This chain uses TRBV11-3 with TRBJ1-5; TRBD1 might be the D (5 bases). CDR1 is SGHNT and CDR2 is YENEEA in the germline V gene. This CDR3 region has 19 residues. The germline V and J ends were trimmed by 0 bases and 3 bases, with 21 bases remaining between them. CDR3 protein: CASSLDRRPGRTYNQPQHF. The CDR3 DNA is TGTGCCAGCAGCTTAGATCGCAGGCCAGGGCGAACCTACAATCAGCCCCAGCATTTT.

This clone was found many times. This chain uses TRBV7-9 with TRBJ2-5; 12 nucleotides match TRBD2. With V trimmed by 4 bases and J by 7 bases, 13 bases remained unmatched. Germline lookup yields CDR1 SEHNR and CDR2 FQNEAQ (reference sequence). The CDR3 totals 17 residues. CDR3 in amino acids: CASSSTTSSGRALTQYF. CDR3 in DNA: TGTGCCAGCAGCTCCACAACTTCTAGCGGGAGGGCCCTGACCCAGTACTTC.